The present entry profiles one T cell receptor beta chain with its context. Its matching antigen is unknown. Built from TCR beta cDNA, the libraries had unique molecular identifiers in them. TCRdb recomputed calls from the PCR reads with MiXCR, one row per CDR3 protein. The sample lists some 690,000 distinct CDR3 sequences, 25% to 30% occurring once. The sample belongs to a study of post-analysis software for immune sequencing data. Study details: Patients had relapsing-remitting, secondary progressive or progressive-relapsing multiple sclerosis; some lacked subtype. Notes on the study in general: TRBV segments more frequent in patients than in controls numbered about 5 and included TRBV5-6, TRBV5-1 and TRBV20-1.

Germline V gene data show CDR1 as LNHNV and CDR2 as YYDKDF (reference sequence). The CDR3 has 17 residues. Trimming cost V 5 bases and J 3 bases; bases outside gene matches: 14. Sequencing was done on a sample of blood. This chain links TRBV15 with TRBJ2-5; 8 bases fit TRBD1. The TCR comes from a girl under 18 with multiple sclerosis. In nucleotides, the CDR3 is TGTGCCACCAGCGAATCCAGGGGGCCGCGTGGCGAAGAGACCCAGTACTTC. Its translation: CATSESRGPRGEETQYF.